This record covers a single T cell receptor (beta chain). As originally analysed: Estimation of nucleated cell counts was performed using reference gene primer amplification. Measured with immunoSEQ multiplex PCR; TCRdb has only the in-frame clones, and not every one. The V and J calls and clone size come from that table; D and trimming were worked out from the DNA. Counted here are about 430,000 clones, about 90% occurring once; the ten biggest clones make up 0.65% to 1%. The data derive from a study of blood T cell repertoires in COVID-19. On the study more broadly: Researchers got acute and convalescent COVID-19 samples from the United States, Italy and Spain. Sources were T cells, B-cell-depleted T cells, or PBMCs; the material itself was cDNA or gDNA.

Trimming shortened V by 2 bases and J by 3 bases, and 23 bases separated the two germline ends. CDR3 length equals 18 residues. The germline CDR1 and CDR2 sequences are SSHAT and FNYEAQ (reference sequence). The chain has TRBV7-7 and TRBJ2-7; D might be TRBD2 (5 bases). Material: peripheral blood. The TCR was taken from a man aged 18 to 29 with COVID-19, enrolled during active disease. CDR3 residues: CASSLWRRPARLNYEQYF. In nucleotides, the CDR3 is TGTGCCAGCAGCTTATGGAGGAGACCCGCGCGGCTAAACTACGAGCAGTACTTC.